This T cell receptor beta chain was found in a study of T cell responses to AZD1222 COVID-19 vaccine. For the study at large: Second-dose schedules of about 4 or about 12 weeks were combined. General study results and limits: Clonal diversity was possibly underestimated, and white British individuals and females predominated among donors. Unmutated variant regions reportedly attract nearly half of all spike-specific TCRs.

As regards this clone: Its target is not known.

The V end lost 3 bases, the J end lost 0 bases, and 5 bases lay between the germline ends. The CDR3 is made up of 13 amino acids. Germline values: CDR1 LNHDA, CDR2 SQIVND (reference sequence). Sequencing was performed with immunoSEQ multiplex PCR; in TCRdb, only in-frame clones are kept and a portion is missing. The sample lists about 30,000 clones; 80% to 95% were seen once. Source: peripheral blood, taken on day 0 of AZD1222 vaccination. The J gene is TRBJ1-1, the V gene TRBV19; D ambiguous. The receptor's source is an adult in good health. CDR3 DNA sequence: TGTGCCAGTAGTATGAAGGTGAACACTGAAGCTTTCTTT. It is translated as CASSMKVNTEAFF.